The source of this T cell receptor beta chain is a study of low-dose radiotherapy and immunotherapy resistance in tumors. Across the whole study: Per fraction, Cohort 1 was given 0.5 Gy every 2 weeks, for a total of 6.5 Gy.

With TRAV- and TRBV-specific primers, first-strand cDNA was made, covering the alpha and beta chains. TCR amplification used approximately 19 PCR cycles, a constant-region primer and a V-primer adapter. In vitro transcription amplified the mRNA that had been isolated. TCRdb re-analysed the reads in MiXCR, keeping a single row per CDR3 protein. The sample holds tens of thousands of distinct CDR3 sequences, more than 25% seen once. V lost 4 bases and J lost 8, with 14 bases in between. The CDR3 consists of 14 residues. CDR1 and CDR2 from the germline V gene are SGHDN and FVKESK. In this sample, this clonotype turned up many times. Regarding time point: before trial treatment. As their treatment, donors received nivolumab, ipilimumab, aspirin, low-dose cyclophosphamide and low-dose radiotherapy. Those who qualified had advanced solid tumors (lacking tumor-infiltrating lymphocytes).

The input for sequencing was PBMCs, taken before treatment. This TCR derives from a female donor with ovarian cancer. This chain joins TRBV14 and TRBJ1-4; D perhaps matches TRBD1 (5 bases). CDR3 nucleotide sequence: TGTGCCAGCAGCCGTCGACGGGACGGCGAAAAACTGTTTTTT. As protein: CASSRRRDGEKLFF.